This TCR beta chain was captured in a study of cytomegalovirus exposure and HLA in healthy donors. Overall study results and limits: Most sequenced TCRs were rare (though some public TCRs occurred in many donors). Later on, analysis showed that most CMV-associated TCR beta chains appeared to be HLA-restricted. In vitro, a few CMV-associated chains proved specific for CMV antigens.

A note on this clone: Its antigen is unidentified.

The PCR ran on 60 Vbeta and 13 Jbeta primers. The method was immunoSEQ multiplex PCR; TCRdb's version includes in-frame clones alone and lacks a portion of them. The sample has a few hundred thousand clones; around 89% are singletons. The germline gives CDR1 MNHEY, CDR2 SMNVEV (reference sequence). This CDR3 has 14 residues. Germline trimming cut 2 bases from V and 2 bases from J; bases unmatched to any gene: 2. Sequenced material: PBMCs. The sequence derives from a woman younger than 30 in good health and CMV-seronegative. This chain connects TRBV27 to TRBJ1-2; 7 nucleotides align to TRBD1. Here the CDR3 reads CASSLIQGNYGYTF. The CDR3 bases are TGTGCCAGCAGTTTAATACAGGGGAACTATGGCTACACCTTC.